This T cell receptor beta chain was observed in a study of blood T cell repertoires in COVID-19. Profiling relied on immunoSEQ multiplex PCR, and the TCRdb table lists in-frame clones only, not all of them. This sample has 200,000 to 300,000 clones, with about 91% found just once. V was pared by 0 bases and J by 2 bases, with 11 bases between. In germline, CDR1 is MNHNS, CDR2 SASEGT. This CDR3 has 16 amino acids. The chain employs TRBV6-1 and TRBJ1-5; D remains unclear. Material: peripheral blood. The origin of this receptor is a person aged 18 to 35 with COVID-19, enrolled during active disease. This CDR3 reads CASSEAPGIGNQPQHF. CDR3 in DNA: TGTGCCAGCAGTGAAGCGCCGGGGATCGGCAATCAGCCCCAGCATTTT.